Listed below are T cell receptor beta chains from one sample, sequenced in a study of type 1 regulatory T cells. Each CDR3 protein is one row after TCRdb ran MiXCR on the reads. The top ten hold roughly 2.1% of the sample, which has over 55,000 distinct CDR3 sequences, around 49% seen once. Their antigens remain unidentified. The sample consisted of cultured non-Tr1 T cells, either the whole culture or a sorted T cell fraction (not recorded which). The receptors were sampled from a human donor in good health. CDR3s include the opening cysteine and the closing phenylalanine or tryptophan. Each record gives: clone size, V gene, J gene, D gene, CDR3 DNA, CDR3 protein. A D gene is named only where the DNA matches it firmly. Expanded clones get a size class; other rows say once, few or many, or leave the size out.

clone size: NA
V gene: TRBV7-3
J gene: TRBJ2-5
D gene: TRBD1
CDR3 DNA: TGTGCCAGCAGCTTAATGGGACAGGGCCAAGAGACCCAGTACTTC
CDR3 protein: CASSLMGQGQETQYF

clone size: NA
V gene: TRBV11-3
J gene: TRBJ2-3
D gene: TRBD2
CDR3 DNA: TGTGCCAGCAGCCTTAGCGGGGGGTTCACAGATACGCAGTATTTT
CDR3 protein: CASSLSGGFTDTQYF

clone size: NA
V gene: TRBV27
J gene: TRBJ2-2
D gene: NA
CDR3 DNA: TGTGCCAGCAGTTCCTCGACGTACCCGAACACCGGGGAGCTGTTTTTT
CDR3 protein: CASSSSTYPNTGELFF

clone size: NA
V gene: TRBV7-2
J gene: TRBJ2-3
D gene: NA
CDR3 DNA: TGTGCCAGCAGCTTAGCGAGGCCAGATACGCAGTATTTT
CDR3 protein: CASSLARPDTQYF

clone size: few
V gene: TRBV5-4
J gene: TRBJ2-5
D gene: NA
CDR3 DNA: TGTGCCAGCAGCTTGGGTTCGGACTATTCAGAGACCCAGTACTTC
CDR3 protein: CASSLGSDYSETQYF

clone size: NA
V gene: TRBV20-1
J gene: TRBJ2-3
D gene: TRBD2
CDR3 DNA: TGCAGTGCTAGTAGGCTGGCGGGGGGCACAGATACGCAGTATTTT
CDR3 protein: CSASRLAGGTDTQYF

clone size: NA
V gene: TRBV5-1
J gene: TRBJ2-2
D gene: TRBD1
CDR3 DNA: TGCGCCAGCAGCCGACCGGGACAGGGGCCCGGGGAGCTGTTTTTT
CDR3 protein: CASSRPGQGPGELFF

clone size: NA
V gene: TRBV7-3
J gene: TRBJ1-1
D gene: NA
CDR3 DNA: TGTGCCAGCAGCTTAAACGGAGTCAGTCAAGCTTTCTTT
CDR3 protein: CASSLNGVSQAFF

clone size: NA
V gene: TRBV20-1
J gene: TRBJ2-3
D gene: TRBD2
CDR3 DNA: TGCAGTGCTAAGACTAGCGGGGGGGGGACAGATACGCAGTATTTT
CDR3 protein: CSAKTSGGGTDTQYF

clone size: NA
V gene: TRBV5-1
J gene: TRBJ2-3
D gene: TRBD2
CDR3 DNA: TGCGCCAGCAGCCGACTATCGGGGGGGGGGAACACAGATACGCAGTATTTT
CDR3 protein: CASSRLSGGGNTDTQYF

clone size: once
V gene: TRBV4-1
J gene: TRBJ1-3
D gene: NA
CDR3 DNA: TGCGCCAGCAGCCAGTTCGGGGGGGCCCCTGGAAACACCATATATTTT
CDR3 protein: CASSQFGGAPGNTIYF

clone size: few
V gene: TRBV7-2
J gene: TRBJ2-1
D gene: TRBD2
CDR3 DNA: TGTGCCAGCAGCTTGGCTCTAGCGGGGGGGTACAATGAGCAGTTCTTC
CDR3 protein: CASSLALAGGYNEQFF

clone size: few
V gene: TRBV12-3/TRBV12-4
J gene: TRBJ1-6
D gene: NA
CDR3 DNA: TGTGCCAGCAGCGCCAGGGGCGAAAATTCACCCCTCCACTTT
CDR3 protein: CASSARGENSPLHF

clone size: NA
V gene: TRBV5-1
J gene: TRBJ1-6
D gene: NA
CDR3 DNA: TGCGCCAGCAGCTTGGGAGGCAGGGGTAATTCACCCCTCCACTTT
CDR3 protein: CASSLGGRGNSPLHF

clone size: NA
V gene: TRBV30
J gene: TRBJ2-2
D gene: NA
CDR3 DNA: TGTGCCTGGAACAGGGTGCTGACTTACGCGAACACCGGGGAGCTGTTTTTT
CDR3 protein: CAWNRVLTYANTGELFF

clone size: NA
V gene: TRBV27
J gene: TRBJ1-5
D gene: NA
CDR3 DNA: TGTGCCAGCAGTTTATCCCGAGTCAATCAGCCCCAGCATTTT
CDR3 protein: CASSLSRVNQPQHF

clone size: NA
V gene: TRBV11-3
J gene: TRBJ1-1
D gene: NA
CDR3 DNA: TGTGCCAGCAGCCCCCACGCCGCAAACACTGAAGCTTTCTTT
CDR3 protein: CASSPHAANTEAFF

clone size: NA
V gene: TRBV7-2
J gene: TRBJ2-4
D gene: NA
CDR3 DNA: TGTGCCAGCAGCTTTACAGGGAACAATGCTCAGTACTTC
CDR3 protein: CASSFTGNNAQYF

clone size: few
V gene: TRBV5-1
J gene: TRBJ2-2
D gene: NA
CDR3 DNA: TGCGCCAGCAGTACAGATCATAACACCGGGGAGCTGTTTTTT
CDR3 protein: CASSTDHNTGELFF

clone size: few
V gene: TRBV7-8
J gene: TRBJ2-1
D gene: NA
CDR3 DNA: TGTGCCAGTAGCTTAGCGGTCGGGGTCTACAATGAGCAGTTCTTC
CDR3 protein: CASSLAVGVYNEQFF

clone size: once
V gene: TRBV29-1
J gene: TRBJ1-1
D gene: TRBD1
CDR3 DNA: TGCAGCGCTACAGGACAGGGGAGCACTGAAGCTTTCTTT
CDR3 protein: CSATGQGSTEAFF

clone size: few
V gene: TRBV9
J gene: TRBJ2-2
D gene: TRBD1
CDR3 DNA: TGTGCCAGCAGCGTAGGGGACAGGGCGAACACCGGGGAGCTGTTTTTT
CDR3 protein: CASSVGDRANTGELFF

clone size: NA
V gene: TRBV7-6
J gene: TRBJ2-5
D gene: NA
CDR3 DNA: TGTGCCAGCACCTCCCGCCGGGGACAAGAGACCCAGTACTTC
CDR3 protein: CASTSRRGQETQYF

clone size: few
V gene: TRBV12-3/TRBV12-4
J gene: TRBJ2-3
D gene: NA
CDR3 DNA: TGTGCCAGCAGTTTAGCTACTAGTACCCATACGCAGTATTTT
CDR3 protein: CASSLATSTHTQYF

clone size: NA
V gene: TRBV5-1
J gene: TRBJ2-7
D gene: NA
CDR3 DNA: TGCGCCAGCAGCTTGGCCCCGCGTGCCGAGCAGTACTTC
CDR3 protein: CASSLAPRAEQYF

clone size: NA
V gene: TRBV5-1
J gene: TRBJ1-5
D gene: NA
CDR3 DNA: TGCGCCAGCAGCCCGGTGGGGAGCCAGCCCCAGCATTTT
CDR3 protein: CASSPVGSQPQHF

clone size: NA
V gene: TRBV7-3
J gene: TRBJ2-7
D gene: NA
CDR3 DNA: TGTGCCAGCAGCTTAACGGGCGACGGTACCTACGAGCAGTACTTC
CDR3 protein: CASSLTGDGTYEQYF

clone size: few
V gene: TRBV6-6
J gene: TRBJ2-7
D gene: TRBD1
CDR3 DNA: TGTGCCAGCAGCCCAAGACAGGGAGCTTCCTACGAGCAGTACTTC
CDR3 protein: CASSPRQGASYEQYF

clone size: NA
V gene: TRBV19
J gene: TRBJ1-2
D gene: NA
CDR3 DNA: TGTGCCAGTAGTATTACGGAATACTATGGCTACACCTTC
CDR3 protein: CASSITEYYGYTF

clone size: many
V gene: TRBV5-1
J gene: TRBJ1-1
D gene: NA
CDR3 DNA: TGCGCCAGCAGGTGGGGAGGAGCGAACACTGAAGCTTTCTTT
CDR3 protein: CASRWGGANTEAFF

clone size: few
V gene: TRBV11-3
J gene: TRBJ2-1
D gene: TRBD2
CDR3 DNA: TGTGCCAGCAGCTTAGGACTAGCGGGCGGTGAGCAGTTCTTC
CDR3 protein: CASSLGLAGGEQFF

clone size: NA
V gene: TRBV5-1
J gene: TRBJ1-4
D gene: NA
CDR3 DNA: TGCGCCAGCAGCGTCGCCGCTGCAACTAATGAAAAACTGTTTTTT
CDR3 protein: CASSVAAATNEKLFF

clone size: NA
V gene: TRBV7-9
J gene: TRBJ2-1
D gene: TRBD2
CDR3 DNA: TGTGCCAGCAGCCCCCCCCCCCCCCGGGGGGAACACAATGAGCAGTTCTTC
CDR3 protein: CASSPPPPRGEHNEQFF

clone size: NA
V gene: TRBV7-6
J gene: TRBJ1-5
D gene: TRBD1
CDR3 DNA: TGTGCCAGCAGCTTGGAAGGGGGCCTTAGCAATCAGCCCCAGCATTTT
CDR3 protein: CASSLEGGLSNQPQHF

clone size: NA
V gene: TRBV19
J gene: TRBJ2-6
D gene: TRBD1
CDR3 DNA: TGTGCCAGTAGTGACCGGGACAGGGGGTACGTCCTGACTTTC
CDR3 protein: CASSDRDRGYVLTF

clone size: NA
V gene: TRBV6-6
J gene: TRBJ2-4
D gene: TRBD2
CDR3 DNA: TGTGCCAGCAGTGCTCAATCTTCGGGGGGGCGGAACATTCAGTACTTC
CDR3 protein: CASSAQSSGGRNIQYF

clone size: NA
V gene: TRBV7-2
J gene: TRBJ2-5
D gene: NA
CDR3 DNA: TGTGCCAGCAGTTCTGACGGCAGACGGACCCAGTACTTC
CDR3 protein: CASSSDGRRTQYF

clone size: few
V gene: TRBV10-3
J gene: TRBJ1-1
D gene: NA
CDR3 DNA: TGTGCCATCAGTGAACAGGGCGTGAACACTGAAGCTTTCTTT
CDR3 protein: CAISEQGVNTEAFF

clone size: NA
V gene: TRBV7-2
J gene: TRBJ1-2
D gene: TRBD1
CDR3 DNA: TGTGCCAGCAGCAGGACAGGGTTGGGTAACTATGGCTACACCTTC
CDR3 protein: CASSRTGLGNYGYTF

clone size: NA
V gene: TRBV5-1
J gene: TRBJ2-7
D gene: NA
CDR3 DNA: TGCGCCAGCAGCTTGGCCGCGGGACGGAGCTCCTACGAGCAGTACTTC
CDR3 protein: CASSLAAGRSSYEQYF

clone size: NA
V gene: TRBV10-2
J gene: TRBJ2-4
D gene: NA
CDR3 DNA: TGCGCCAGCAGTGAACAGGATTTGGCCAAAAACATTCAGTACTTC
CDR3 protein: CASSEQDLAKNIQYF

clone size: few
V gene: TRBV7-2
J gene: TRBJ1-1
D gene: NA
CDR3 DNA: TGTGCCAGCAGCTTAGCCGGGGGGGCCCTGGGGACTGAAGCTTTCTTT
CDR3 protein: CASSLAGGALGTEAFF

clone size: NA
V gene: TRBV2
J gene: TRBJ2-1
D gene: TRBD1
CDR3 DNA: TGTGCCAGCAGTGAAAGGAGGACAGGGTCGGCTGAGCAGTTCTTC
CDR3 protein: CASSERRTGSAEQFF

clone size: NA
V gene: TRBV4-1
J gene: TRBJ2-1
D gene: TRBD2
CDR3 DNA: TGCGCCAGCAGCCGGAGCGGGGACGCGTACAATGAGCAGTTCTTC
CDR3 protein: CASSRSGDAYNEQFF

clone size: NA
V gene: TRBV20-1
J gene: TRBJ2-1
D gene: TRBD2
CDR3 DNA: TGCAGTGCTGAGACTAGCGGGGGGTGGAATGAGCAGTTCTTC
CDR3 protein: CSAETSGGWNEQFF

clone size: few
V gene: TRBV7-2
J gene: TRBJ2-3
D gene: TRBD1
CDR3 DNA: TGTGCCAGCAGCCGAACAGGGGTTTGGACAGATACGCAGTATTTT
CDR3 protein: CASSRTGVWTDTQYF

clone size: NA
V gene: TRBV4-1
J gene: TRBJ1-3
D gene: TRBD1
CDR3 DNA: TGCGCCAGCAGCCAAGACCACGGGACAGCCGATAGAAACACCATATATTTT
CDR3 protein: CASSQDHGTADRNTIYF